Following are 19 T cell receptor beta chains from one sample sequenced in a study of T cell responses to AZD1222 COVID-19 vaccine (dated by TCRdb to the early 2020s). Per the publication, the time point label means: baseline before first vaccination. The library relied on the immunoSEQ multiplex PCR assay. This is the immuneACCESS table as TCRdb keeps it, with only in-frame sequences that have V and J called. A part of the clones is gone; compared with another copy, unresolved V genes explain less than half, and the rest is unexplained. The sample contains tens of thousands of clones, more than 70% of them found a single time. The top ten hold 20% to 25% of the sample. Sequencing was performed on peripheral blood, taken on day 0 of AZD1222 vaccination. The receptors here all came from an adult in good health.

The chain links TRBV20-1 to TRBJ2-3, with TRBD2 as a possible D gene (5 bases). This CDR3 has 11 amino acids. From germline, CDR1 is DFQATT and CDR2 SNEGSKA (reference sequence). The V gene lost 6 bases and the J gene lost 5 bases, with 9 bases spanning the gap. The chain's CDR3 is CSAGTRDTQYF. CDR3 nucleotide sequence: TGCAGTGCGGGAACTAGAGATACGCAGTATTTT.

The rearrangement uses TRBV30 and TRBJ2-7; D assignment may be TRBD1 or TRBD2 (5 bases each). Trimming removed 0 bases from V and 2 bases from J, with 5 bases in between. CDR1 and CDR2 (germline): GTSNPN, SVGIG (reference sequence). This CDR3 spans 12 amino acids. The CDR3: CAWSVGPYEQYF. The CDR3 coding sequence is TGTGCCTGGAGTGTGGGACCCTACGAGCAGTACTTC.

About this clone: Germline is not matched at one junction end, which may reflect a read error. In nucleotides, the CDR3 is TGTGCCGGCAGGGTCCCGGTGACAGATACGCAGTATTTT. Protein product: CAGRVPVTDTQYF. The rearrangement uses TRBV11-2 and TRBJ2-3; perhaps TRBD1 as D (5 bases). The CDR3 covers 13 residues. The germline V gene encodes CDR1 SGHAT and CDR2 FQNNGV.

The chain recombines TRBV14 with TRBJ2-1; the match to TRBD2 covers 9 bases. Germline V lookup: CDR1 SGHDN, CDR2 FVKESK. The length of the CDR3 is 15 residues. J lost 9 bases, V lost 1 base, and 7 bases had no gene match. The CDR3 DNA follows: TGTGCCAGCAGCCAAGGAGGGCGGGGGGGCAGTGAGCAGTTCTTC. This gives the protein CASSQGGRGGSEQFF.

V and J are TRBV29-1 and TRBJ2-7; D is unclear. Germline V gene sequence: CDR1 SQVTM, CDR2 ANQGSEA. Deletions cut 3 bases from V and 3 bases from J, with 6 bases between. The CDR3 consists of 11 residues. The CDR3 region is CSVERNYEQYF. CDR3 sequence (DNA): TGCAGCGTTGAGAGGAACTACGAGCAGTACTTC.

This clone was counted only a few times. The V gene is TRBV11-2, the J gene TRBJ2-7, with 8 positions matching TRBD1. The CDR3 runs to 14 residues. Germline CDR1 and CDR2: SGHAT and FQNNGV. J was trimmed by 11 bases and V by 6 bases; bases with no gene match: 15. CDR3 residues: CASSSLGQALKKYF. CDR3 bases: TGTGCCAGCAGTTCTTTGGGACAGGCCCTCAAGAAGTACTTC.

The chain employs TRBV6-5 and TRBJ2-1, with 7 bases lining up with TRBD1. The J segment lost 8 bases and the V segment lost 0 bases, leaving 4 bases of the junction unmatched. The germline gives CDR1 MNHEY, CDR2 SVGAGI. The CDR3 totals 14 residues. CDR3 DNA: TGTGCCAGCAGTTACTCGACAGGGTACGATGAGCAGTTCTTC. Amino acids: CASSYSTGYDEQFF.

The rearrangement uses TRBV10-3 and TRBJ1-6, with TRBD1 identical over 7 bases. The J segment lost 5 bases and the V segment lost 6 bases, leaving 7 bases of the junction unmatched. CDR3 length: 15 residues. CDR1 ENHRY and CDR2 SYGVKD come from the germline V gene. The CDR3 loop reads CAISRQGGNNSPLHF. The CDR3 coding sequence is TGTGCCATCAGCCGACAGGGAGGGAATAATTCACCCCTCCACTTT.

The chain carries TRBV28 and TRBJ1-2; TRBD1 matches 8 bases. V lost 2 bases and J lost 5; bases outside the gene matches: 13. Germline CDR1 and CDR2: MDHEN and SYDVKM. CDR3 size: 17 residues. The CDR3 protein is CASSLPDRVYPPYGYTF. The DNA of the CDR3 is TGTGCCAGCAGTTTACCGGACAGGGTATACCCCCCATATGGCTACACCTTC.

The chain carries TRBV3-1 (or the pseudogene TRBV3-2) and TRBJ1-1; D not resolved. The V and J ends lost 1 base and 0 bases respectively, with 6 bases between them. Germline CDR1 is LGHDT and CDR2 is YNNKEL (reference sequence). CDR3 size: 14 residues. The CDR3 protein is CASSQVSMNTEAFF. CDR3 DNA sequence: TGTGCCAGCAGCCAAGTCAGTATGAACACTGAAGCTTTCTTT.

This chain connects TRBV15 to TRBJ2-3; unclear D gene. V lost 3 bases and J 0 bases, leaving 10 bases between the germline ends. The germline V gene has CDR1 LNHNV and CDR2 YYDKDF (reference sequence). The CDR3 runs 15 residues. This chain's CDR3 is CATSRVGTSTDTQYF. DNA of the CDR3: TGTGCCACCAGCAGGGTGGGAACCAGCACAGATACGCAGTATTTT.

The chain links TRBV18 to TRBJ2-3, with D perhaps matching TRBD2 (6 bases). Trimming took off 6 bases at V and 6 bases at J, with 16 bases between the two ends. This CDR3 spans 14 amino acids. Germline V gives CDR1 KGHSH, CDR2 LQKENI. The CDR3, as DNA: TGTGCCAGCTCTCAAGGACTACCCCCTGATACGCAGTATTTT. Translating gives CASSQGLPPDTQYF.

V is TRBV6-5 and J is TRBJ1-5; no definite D call. Germline loops: CDR1 MNHEY, CDR2 SVGAGI. V lost 5 bases to trimming and J lost 4 bases, with 3 bases between them. CDR3 length: 11 residues. Written as DNA, the CDR3 is TGTGCCAGCAGTACTAATCAGCCCCAGCATTTT. Protein sequence: CASSTNQPQHF.

The chain joins TRBV5-1 to TRBJ2-1, with TRBD2 matching 11 bases. CDR1 and CDR2 from the germline V gene are SGHRS and YFSETQ. V lost 2 bases and J lost 5; bases outside the gene matches: 9. The CDR3 contains 17 residues. Written as DNA, the CDR3 is TGCGCCAGCAGCTTACTAGCGGGAGCCTTAAGCGACAATGAGCAGTTCTTC. This sequence encodes CASSLLAGALSDNEQFF.

The V gene is TRBV6-5, the J gene TRBJ1-3, with 11 bases aligning to TRBD1. Germline V gene lookup returns CDR1 MNHEY and CDR2 SVGAGI. The CDR3 runs to 15 residues. V trimming: 8 bases; J trimming: 1 base; junction bases outside the gene matches: 4. The CDR3 here is CASGQGARSGNTIYF. CDR3 DNA: TGTGCCAGCGGACAGGGGGCCAGATCTGGAAACACCATATATTTT.

The chain combines TRBV27 with TRBJ1-1, with TRBD1 identical over 7 bases. Germline CDR1 reads MNHEY; CDR2 reads SMNVEV (reference sequence). The CDR3 covers 14 residues. J lost 5 bases, V lost 0 bases, and 3 bases had no gene match. The CDR3 reads CASSLSTGSTEAFF. CDR3 in DNA: TGTGCCAGCAGTTTATCGACAGGGAGTACTGAAGCTTTCTTT.

The DNA for the CDR3 is TGTGCCAGCAGCAGGGACAGGGGGCTCTACAATGAGCAGTTCTTC. Translating gives CASSRDRGLYNEQFF. This chain uses TRBV6-2 or TRBV6-3 with TRBJ2-1; 12 bases agree with TRBD1. Losses at the gene ends were 6 bases for V and 3 bases for J; bases not matched to a gene: 3. CDR3 length: 15 residues. Germline V gives CDR1 MNHEY, CDR2 SVGEGT.

The rearrangement links TRBV15 to TRBJ2-7; D is perhaps TRBD2 (6 bases). Deletions cut 1 base from V and 3 bases from J, with 7 bases between. The germline V gene has CDR1 LNHNV and CDR2 YYDKDF (reference sequence). This CDR3 has 13 residues. CDR3 amino acids: CATSRAGVYEQYF. CDR3 DNA sequence: TGTGCCACCAGCAGAGCGGGGGTCTACGAGCAGTACTTC. The complete variable domain, with remaining parts taken from reference TRBV15 and TRBJ2-7, reads DAMVIQNPRYQVTQFGKPVTLSCSQTLNHNVMYWYQQKSSQAPKLLFHYYDKDFNNEADTPDNFQSRRPNTSFCFLDIRSPGLGDTAMYLCATSRAGVYEQYFGPGTRLTVT.

V usage is TRBV10-3 and J usage is TRBJ2-3; 10 bases are shared with TRBD2. J gave up 6 bases and V 0 bases, and 6 bases lay outside the gene matches. CDR1 and CDR2 (germline): ENHRY, SYGVKD. The CDR3 contains 16 residues. This CDR3 is CAISESQRGGMDTQYF. The CDR3 region has the DNA TGTGCCATCAGTGAGTCGCAGCGGGGGGGCATGGATACGCAGTATTTT.